The present T cell receptor beta chain was sequenced within a study of T cell responses to AZD1222 COVID-19 vaccine. Findings and caveats of the study: There were repertoire samples only from the period after the peak T cell response. There were vaccine-associated CD4 TCRs across spike, dominant at 160-218 and 743-854.

The repertoire was sequenced with immunoSEQ multiplex PCR; TCRdb's copy has only in-frame clones and lacks some. This table has 150,000 or so clones, 90% to 95% appearing once. The CDR3 totals 16 residues. Germline CDR1 reads SGHDT; CDR2 reads YYEEEE. V was pared by 1 base and J by 6 bases, with 17 bases between. About this clone: Antigen specificity is unknown.

The receptor comes from an adult in good health. This sequence joins TRBV5-6 and TRBJ1-5; D is undetermined. The sequencing here drew on peripheral blood, taken on day 0 of AZD1222 vaccination. The CDR3 DNA reads TGTGCCAGCAGCTTGTTACCCTGGGGTCGGAGTCAGCCCCAGCATTTT. It codes for CASSLLPWGRSQPQHF. The full variable domain, its missing parts supplied by reference TRBV5-6 and TRBJ1-5, is DAGVTQSPTHLIKTRGQQVTLRCSPKSGHDTVSWYQQALGQGPQFIFQYYEEEERQRGNFPDRFSGHQFPNYSSELNVNALLLGDSALYLCASSLLPWGRSQPQHFGDGTRLSIL.